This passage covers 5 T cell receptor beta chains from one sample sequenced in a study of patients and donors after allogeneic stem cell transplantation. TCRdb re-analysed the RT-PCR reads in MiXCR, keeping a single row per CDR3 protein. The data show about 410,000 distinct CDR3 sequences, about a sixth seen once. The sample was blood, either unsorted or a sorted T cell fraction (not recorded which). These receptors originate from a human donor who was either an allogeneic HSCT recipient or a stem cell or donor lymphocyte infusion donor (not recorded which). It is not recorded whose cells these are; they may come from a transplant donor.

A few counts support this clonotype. The CDR3 DNA is TGCAGTGCTAGAGATCAGTCTGGACTAGGCGCAGAGACCCAGTACTTC. It encodes CSARDQSGLGAETQYF. The chain employs TRBV20-1 and TRBJ2-5; 7 nucleotides line up with TRBD2. Trimming removed 0 bases from V and 4 bases from J; junction bases left unmatched: 11. Germline-derived CDR1 and CDR2 are DFQATT and SNEGSKA (reference sequence). The length of the CDR3 is 16 residues.

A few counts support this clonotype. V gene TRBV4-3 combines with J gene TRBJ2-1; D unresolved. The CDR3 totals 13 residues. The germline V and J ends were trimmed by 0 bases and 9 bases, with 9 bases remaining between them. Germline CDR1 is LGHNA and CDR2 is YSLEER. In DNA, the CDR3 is TGCGCCAGCAGCCAAGAAAGGGCCCGTGAGCAGTTCTTC. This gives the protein CASSQERAREQFF.

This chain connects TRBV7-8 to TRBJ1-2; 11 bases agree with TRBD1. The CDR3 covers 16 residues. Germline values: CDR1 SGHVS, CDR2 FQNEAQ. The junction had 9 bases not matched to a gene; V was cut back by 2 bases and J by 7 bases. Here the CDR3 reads CASSLRAGTGGGGYTF. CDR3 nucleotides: TGTGCCAGCAGCTTAAGAGCGGGGACAGGGGGGGGTGGCTACACCTTC.

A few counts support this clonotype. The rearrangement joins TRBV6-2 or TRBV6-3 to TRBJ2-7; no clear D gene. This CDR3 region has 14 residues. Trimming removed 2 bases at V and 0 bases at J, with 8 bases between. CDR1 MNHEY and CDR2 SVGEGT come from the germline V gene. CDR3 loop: CASSYVDFSYEQYF. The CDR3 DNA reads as TGTGCCAGCAGTTACGTGGATTTCTCCTACGAGCAGTACTTC.

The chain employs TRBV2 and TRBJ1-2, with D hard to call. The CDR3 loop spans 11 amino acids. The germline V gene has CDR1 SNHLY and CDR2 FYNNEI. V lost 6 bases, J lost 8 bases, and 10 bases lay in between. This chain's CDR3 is CASRPAVGYTF. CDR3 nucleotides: TGTGCCAGCAGGCCGGCTGTAGGCTACACCTTC.